This T cell receptor (beta chain) originates from a study of CD8 T cells in Susac syndrome. About the research overall: Patients with Susac syndrome had blood drawn and were at that point therapy-naive, on corticosteroids, or on intravenous immunoglobulin alone.

The patients with Susac syndrome were individuals who fulfilled the recently defined diagnostic criteria for disease that was either definite or probable. The CDR3 loop spans 15 amino acids. Trimming removed 2 bases at V and 4 bases at J, with 12 bases between. Germline CDR1 is KGHSH and CDR2 is LQKENI. With random hexamers, reverse transcription was performed on about 0.5 to 1 ug of RNA. TCRdb called the immunoSEQ multiplex PCR reads again in MiXCR, with one record for every CDR3 protein. The sample contains roughly 250,000 distinct CDR3 sequences, 95% to 97% of which appear only once. Sequencing was carried out using CD4+ T cells from PBMCs. This receptor was obtained from a human donor with Susac syndrome. V and J are TRBV18 and TRBJ1-5; tentatively, D is TRBD1 (6 bases). This CDR3 is CASSPSTGSNQPQHF. The CDR3, as DNA: TGTGCCAGCTCACCATCGACAGGCTCTAATCAGCCCCAGCATTTT.